This record covers a single T cell receptor (beta chain). In its sample, this clonotype was seen many times. The clone's antigen remains unknown. No base qualities exist here, and no much larger clone lies one base off it. This entry belongs to a study of T cells in Graves' hyperthyroidism and ophthalmopathy (dated by TCRdb to the late 2010s). Notes on the research overall: Peripheral blood was collected at initial diagnosis, before any treatment. According to the paper, TCR Vbeta CDR3 sequencing was carried out on 135 peripheral blood samples, which came from fewer than 50 ophthalmopathy, roughly 75 hyperthyroidism and 17 progressor patients. The roughly 91 discovery patients were randomly divided into training and test sets at a 7:3 ratio. The study also compared thyroid tissue and blood T-cell repertoires from about six Graves' hyperthyroidism patients. TCR V-J signatures able to tell the groups apart were searched for in a discovery cohort of approximately 95 patients, of whom over 40 had Graves' ophthalmopathy and around 57 had stable Graves' hyperthyroidism. After sampling, hyperthyroidism patients received methimazole starting at 30 mg daily, and ophthalmopathy patients received high-dose intravenous methylprednisolone. Prospective prediction of ophthalmopathy was tested in an independent validation cohort of fewer than 20 hyperthyroidism patients and some 17 patients who later progressed to ophthalmopathy. General study outcomes and caveats: Most expanded thyroid clonotypes (frequency above 0.001) were also detected in blood, suggesting blood repertoires may reflect thyroid immune responses. No statistical method was used to set the sample size in advance, and investigators knew the group allocation. A model built on a 13 V-J signature distinguished ophthalmopathy from stable hyperthyroidism, reaching approximately 89% sensitivity and about 81% specificity in cross-validation and 80%/75% in testing. In validation, progression to ophthalmopathy was predicted by the model with 70.59% sensitivity and just over 72% specificity, a median of about 6.4 months before onset.

Stable Graves' hyperthyroidism was defined as the absence of progression to ophthalmopathy over 18 months of follow-up. Hyperthyroidism patients were newly diagnosed, with disease duration under 2 months, and aged 18 to 65 years. The study excluded patients with uncontrolled infections, other autoimmune diseases, pregnancy or lactation. Clinical symptoms, serum thyroxine and TRAb, thyroid ultrasound, and orbital computed tomography formed the basis for the diagnoses. Ficoll-Paque density gradient centrifugation was used to isolate PBMCs from 9.5 to 10 ml of fresh peripheral blood. Trizol reagent was used to extract total RNA, and RNA quality was then checked on an Agilent 2100 Bioanalyzer. Amplification of TCR beta CDR3 regions was carried out from RNA transcripts. The first round of RT-PCR for the TCR CDR3 was performed with the HTBI primer set and the Qiagen OneStep RT-PCR kit. A second multiplex PCR round built the libraries, followed by size selection and purification. Libraries were sequenced paired-end with 100 bp reads on an Illumina HiSeq2000. The published analysis was carried out like this. Raw data were processed with SOAPnuke, discarding reads with adapters, uncalled bases, mean Phred below 15, or no exact constant-primer or identifier match. COPE v1.2.5 was used to merge high-quality paired reads, and clonotypes were defined as unique nucleotide sequences. Clonotypes were aligned to IMGT TRBV, TRBD and TRBJ reference segments using MiTCR v1.1. Analysis was restricted to V-J combinations with a frequency above 0.0001, which covered approximately 99% of repertoires. A TCS score was defined as the ratio between F50 (clonal expansion) and ExV (chaos), using BLOSUM62-based TCRdist between CDR3 peptides within each V-J. Welch's t-statistics and random forest reduced some 510 V-J features to 10 to 15, which were used in a naive Bayes classifier (R e1071). TCRdb reprocessed the public reads (quality trimming at Q25 with fastp, clone calling with MiXCR) and kept in-frame beta chains. Merged by CDR3 protein, the rows form single entries marked with the most common genes and DNA. The V and J calls, along with clone size, are taken from TCRdb and not from the paper's own processing. This sample comprises 470,000 or so distinct CDR3 sequences, around 20% of them detected only once. The top ten constitute roughly 29% of the sample.

This clonotype originated in a man younger than 30 with Graves' hyperthyroidism. The specimen was blood.

CDR3 loop: CASRNRGRDNSPLHF. The DNA reads as follows: TGTGCCAGTAGAAATAGGGGGCGGGATAATTCACCCCTCCACTTT. This receptor chain uses TRBV28 and TRBJ1-6, and 7 junction bases match TRBD1. The germline V gene provides CDR1 MDHEN and CDR2 SYDVKM. Taken from cysteine to phenylalanine, the CDR3 has 15 residues. Just CDR3 DNA is preserved here, 45 bases in frame from base 1. Trimmed from V: 9 bases; trimmed from J: 5 bases; junction bases lacking a gene match: 10.